This TCR beta chain was sequenced in a study of blood T cell repertoires in COVID-19. Whole-study context: Researchers got acute and convalescent COVID-19 samples from the United States, Italy and Spain. PBMCs, B-cell-depleted T cells, or T cells were the source of the cDNA or gDNA that made up the material.

Original methodology: Estimation of nucleated cell counts relied on the amplification of reference gene primers. TCRdb's copy holds only in-frame clones and misses some; the assay was immunoSEQ multiplex PCR. V, J and clone size reflect that table, while D and trimming were determined from the DNA. The sample includes around 290,000 clones, around 87% of them seen just once. Germline CDR1 reads KGHDR; CDR2 reads SFDVKD. There are 13 residues in the CDR3. Trimming took 4 bases from V and 8 from J, leaving 11 bases between them. This clone has just one count. The sequenced sample consisted of peripheral blood. V is TRBV24-1 and J is TRBJ2-1; TRBD2 might be the D (6 bases). This TCR came from a woman between 45 and 65 years old who had recovered from COVID-19. The DNA of the CDR3 is TGTGCCACCAGTGACCGGAGGGCCGATGAGCAGTTCTTC. It is translated as CATSDRRADEQFF.